This TCR beta chain stems from a study of blood T cell repertoires in COVID-19. Across the study: Some COVID-19 samples were acute and others convalescent; all came from the United States, Italy and Spain. From T cells, B-cell-depleted T cells, or PBMCs came the material, which was cDNA or gDNA.

This clone came up a few times. Germline V gene lookup returns CDR1 SGDLS and CDR2 YYNGEE. The CDR3 sequence is 17 residues long. The ends were cut back, 0 bases at V and 3 bases at J, with 16 bases in the middle. The repertoire was sequenced with immunoSEQ multiplex PCR; TCRdb's copy has only in-frame clones and lacks some. This repertoire shows about 210,000 clones, approximately 83% found once; its top ten account for 2.5%. The source material was peripheral blood. The sequence was collected from a woman in her thirties or forties with active or convalescent COVID-19. The chain links TRBV9 to TRBJ1-3; D unclear. The CDR3 sequence: CASSVGVPTFNGNTIYF. CDR3 DNA: TGTGCCAGCAGCGTAGGAGTTCCAACCTTTAATGGAAACACCATATATTTT.